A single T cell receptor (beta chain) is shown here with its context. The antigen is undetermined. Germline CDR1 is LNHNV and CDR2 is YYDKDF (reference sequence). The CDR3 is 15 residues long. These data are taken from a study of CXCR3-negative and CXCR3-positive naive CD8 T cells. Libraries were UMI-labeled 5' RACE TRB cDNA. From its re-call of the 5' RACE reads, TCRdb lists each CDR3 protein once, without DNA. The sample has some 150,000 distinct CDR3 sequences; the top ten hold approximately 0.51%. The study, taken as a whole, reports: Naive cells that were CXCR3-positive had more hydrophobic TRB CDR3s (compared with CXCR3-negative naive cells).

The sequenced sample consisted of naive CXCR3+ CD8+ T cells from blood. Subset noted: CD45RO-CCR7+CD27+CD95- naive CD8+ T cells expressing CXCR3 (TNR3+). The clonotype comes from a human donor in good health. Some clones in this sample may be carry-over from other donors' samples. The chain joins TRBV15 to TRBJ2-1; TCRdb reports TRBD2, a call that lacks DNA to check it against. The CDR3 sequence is CATSRGGTTNHEQLF.